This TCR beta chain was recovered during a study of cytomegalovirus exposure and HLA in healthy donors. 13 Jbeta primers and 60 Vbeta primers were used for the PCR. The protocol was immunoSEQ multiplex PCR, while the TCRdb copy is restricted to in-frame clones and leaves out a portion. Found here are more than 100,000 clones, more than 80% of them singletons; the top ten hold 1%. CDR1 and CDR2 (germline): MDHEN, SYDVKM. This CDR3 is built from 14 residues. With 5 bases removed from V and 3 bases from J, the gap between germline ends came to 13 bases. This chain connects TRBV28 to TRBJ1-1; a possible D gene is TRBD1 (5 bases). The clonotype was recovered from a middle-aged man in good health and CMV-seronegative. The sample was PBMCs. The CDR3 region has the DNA TGTGCCAGCAGTCCGGGGGATCGGGACACTGAAGCTTTCTTT. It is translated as CASSPGDRDTEAFF. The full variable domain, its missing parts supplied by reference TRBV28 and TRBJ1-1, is DVKVTQSSRYLVKRTGEKVFLECVQDMDHENMFWYRQDPGLGLRLIYFSYDVKMKEKGDIPEGYSVSREKKERFSLILESASTNQTSMYLCASSPGDRDTEAFFGQGTRLTVV.